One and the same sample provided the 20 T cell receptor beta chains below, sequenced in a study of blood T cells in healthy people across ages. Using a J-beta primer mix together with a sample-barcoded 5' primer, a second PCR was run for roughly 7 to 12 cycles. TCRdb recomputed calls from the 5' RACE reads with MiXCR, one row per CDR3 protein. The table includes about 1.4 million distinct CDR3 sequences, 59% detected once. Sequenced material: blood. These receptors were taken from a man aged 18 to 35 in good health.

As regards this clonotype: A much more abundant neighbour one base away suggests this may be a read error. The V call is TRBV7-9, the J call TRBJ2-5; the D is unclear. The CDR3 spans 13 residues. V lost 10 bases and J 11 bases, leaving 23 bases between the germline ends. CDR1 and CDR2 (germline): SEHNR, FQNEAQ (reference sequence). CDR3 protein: CATQDGTYNEQYF. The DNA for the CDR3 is TGTGCCACCCAGGACGGAACCTACAATGAGCAGTACTTC.

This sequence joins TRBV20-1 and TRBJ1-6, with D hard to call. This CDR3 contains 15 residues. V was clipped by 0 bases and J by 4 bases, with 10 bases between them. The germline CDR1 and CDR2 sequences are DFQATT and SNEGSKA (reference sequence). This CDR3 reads CSARDNREYNSPLHF. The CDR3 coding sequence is TGCAGTGCTAGAGATAATAGGGAGTATAATTCACCCCTCCACTTT.

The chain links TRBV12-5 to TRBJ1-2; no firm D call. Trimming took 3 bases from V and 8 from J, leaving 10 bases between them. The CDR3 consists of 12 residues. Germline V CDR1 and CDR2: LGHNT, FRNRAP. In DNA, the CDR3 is TGTGCTAGTGGTTTCCCAAACGGCGGCTACACCTTC. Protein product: CASGFPNGGYTF.

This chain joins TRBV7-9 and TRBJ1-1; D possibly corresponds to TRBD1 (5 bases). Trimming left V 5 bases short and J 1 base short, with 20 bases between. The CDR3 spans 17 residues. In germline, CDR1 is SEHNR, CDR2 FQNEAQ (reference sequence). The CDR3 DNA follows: TGTGCCAGCAGCCCACACCCCAGGGCTCCATCGAACACTGAAGCTTTCTTT. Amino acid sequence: CASSPHPRAPSNTEAFF.

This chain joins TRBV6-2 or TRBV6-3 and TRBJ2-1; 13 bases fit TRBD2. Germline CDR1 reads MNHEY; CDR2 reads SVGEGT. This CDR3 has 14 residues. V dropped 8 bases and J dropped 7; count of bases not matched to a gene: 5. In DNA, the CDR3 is TGTGCCAGCGGACTAGCGGGGGACTTGAATGAGCAGTTCTTC. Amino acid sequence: CASGLAGDLNEQFF.

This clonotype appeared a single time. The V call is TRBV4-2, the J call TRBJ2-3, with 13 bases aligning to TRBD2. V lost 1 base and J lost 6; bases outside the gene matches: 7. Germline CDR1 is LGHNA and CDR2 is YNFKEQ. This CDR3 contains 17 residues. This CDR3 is CASSQVTSGGPGDTQYF. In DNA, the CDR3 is TGTGCCAGCAGCCAAGTGACTAGCGGGGGGCCGGGGGATACGCAGTATTTT.

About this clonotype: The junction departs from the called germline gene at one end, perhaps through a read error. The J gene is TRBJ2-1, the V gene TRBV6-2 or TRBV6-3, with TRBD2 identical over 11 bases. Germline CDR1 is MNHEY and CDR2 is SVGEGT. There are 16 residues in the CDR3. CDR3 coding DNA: TGTGCCAGCAGTTACTTTAGCGGGGGGGCCTATAATGAGCAGTTCTTC. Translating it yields CASSYFSGGAYNEQFF.

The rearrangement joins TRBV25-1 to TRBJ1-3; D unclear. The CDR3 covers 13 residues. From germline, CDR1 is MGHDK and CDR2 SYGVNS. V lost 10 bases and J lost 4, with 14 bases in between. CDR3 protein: CATEARAGNTIYF. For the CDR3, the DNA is TGTGCCACCGAGGCCCGGGCCGGAAACACCATATATTTT. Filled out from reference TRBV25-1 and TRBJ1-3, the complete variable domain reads EADIYQTPRYLVIGTGKKITLECSQTMGHDKMYWYQQDPGMELHLIHYSYGVNSTEKGDLSSESTVSRIRTEHFPLTLESARPSHTSQYLCATEARAGNTIYFGEGSWLTVV.

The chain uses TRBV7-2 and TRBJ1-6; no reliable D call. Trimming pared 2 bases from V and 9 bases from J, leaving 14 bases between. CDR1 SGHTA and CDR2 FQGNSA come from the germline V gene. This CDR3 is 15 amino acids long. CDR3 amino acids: CASSLLGGRSSPLHF. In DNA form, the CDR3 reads TGTGCCAGCAGCTTACTGGGAGGTCGGAGTTCACCCCTCCACTTT.

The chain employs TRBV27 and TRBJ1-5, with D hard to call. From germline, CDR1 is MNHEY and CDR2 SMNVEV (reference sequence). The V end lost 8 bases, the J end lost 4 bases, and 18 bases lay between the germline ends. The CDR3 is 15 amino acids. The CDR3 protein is CASGGGRAANQPQHF. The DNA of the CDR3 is TGTGCCAGCGGTGGAGGTAGGGCCGCGAATCAGCCCCAGCATTTT.

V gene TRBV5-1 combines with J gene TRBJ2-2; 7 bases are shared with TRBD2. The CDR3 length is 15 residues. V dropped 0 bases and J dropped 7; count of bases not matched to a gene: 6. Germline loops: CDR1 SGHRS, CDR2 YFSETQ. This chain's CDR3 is CASSLVGRTNGELFF. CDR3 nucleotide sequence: TGCGCCAGCAGCTTGGTCGGGAGGACGAACGGGGAGCTGTTTTTT.

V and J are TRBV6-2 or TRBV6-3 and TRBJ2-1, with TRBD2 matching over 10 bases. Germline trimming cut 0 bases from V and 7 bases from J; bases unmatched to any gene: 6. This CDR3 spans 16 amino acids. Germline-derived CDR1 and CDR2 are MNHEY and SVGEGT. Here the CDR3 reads CASSYSKRGGLNEQFF. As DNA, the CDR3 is TGTGCCAGCAGTTACTCGAAGCGGGGGGGCCTAAATGAGCAGTTCTTC.

The DNA for the CDR3 is TGTGCCAGCAGTTTTTTAGGAAAAGAGACCCAGTACTTC. Protein sequence: CASSFLGKETQYF. This chain links TRBV28 with TRBJ2-5, with unresolved D. The germline V gene encodes CDR1 MDHEN and CDR2 SYDVKM. Trimming shortened V by 3 bases and J by 3 bases, and 8 bases separated the two germline ends. The CDR3 consists of 13 residues.

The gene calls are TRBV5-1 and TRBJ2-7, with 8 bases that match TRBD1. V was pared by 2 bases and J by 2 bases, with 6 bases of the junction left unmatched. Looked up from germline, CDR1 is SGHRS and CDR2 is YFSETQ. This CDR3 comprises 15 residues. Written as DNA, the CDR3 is TGCGCCAGCAGCTTTGGGGGACAGGCAACCTACGAGCAGTACTTC. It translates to CASSFGGQATYEQYF.

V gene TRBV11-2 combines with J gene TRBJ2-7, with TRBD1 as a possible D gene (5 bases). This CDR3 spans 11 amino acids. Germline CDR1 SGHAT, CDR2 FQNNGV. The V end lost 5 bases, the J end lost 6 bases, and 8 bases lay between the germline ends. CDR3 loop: CASSAQGEQYF. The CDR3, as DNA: TGTGCCAGCAGCGCCCAGGGCGAGCAGTACTTC.

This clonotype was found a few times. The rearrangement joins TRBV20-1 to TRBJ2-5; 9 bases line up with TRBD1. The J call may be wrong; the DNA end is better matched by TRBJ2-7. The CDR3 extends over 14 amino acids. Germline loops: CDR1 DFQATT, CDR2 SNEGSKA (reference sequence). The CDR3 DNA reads TGCAGTGCTAGGGTACCGGGACAGGGCTACGAGCAGTACTTC. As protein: CSARVPGQGYEQYF.

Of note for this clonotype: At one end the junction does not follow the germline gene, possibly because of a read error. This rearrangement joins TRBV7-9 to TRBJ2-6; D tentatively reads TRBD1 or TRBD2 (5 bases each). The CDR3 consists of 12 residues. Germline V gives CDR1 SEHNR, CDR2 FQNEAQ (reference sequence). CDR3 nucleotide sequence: TGTGCCAGCAGTCTCGGGGCCAACGTCCAGACTTTC. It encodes CASSLGANVQTF.

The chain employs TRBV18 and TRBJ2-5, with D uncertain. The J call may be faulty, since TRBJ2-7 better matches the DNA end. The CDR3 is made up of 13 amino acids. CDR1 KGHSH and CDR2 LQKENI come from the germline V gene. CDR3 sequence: CASSPSTSFEQYF. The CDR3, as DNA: TGTGCCAGCTCACCATCCACCTCTTTCGAGCAGTACTTC.

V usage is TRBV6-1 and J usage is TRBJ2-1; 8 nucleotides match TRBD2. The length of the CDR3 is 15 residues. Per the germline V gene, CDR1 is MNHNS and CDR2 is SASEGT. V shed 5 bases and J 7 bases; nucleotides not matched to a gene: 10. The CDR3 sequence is CASSRSGGTRNEQFF. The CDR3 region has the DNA TGTGCCAGCAGTCGAAGCGGGGGTACGAGAAATGAGCAGTTCTTC.

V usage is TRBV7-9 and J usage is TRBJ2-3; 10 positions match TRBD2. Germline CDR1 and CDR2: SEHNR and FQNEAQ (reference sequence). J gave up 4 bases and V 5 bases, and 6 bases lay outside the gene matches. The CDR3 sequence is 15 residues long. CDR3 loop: CASSTSGGAADTQYF. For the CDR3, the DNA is TGTGCCAGCAGCACAAGCGGGGGGGCCGCAGATACGCAGTATTTT.